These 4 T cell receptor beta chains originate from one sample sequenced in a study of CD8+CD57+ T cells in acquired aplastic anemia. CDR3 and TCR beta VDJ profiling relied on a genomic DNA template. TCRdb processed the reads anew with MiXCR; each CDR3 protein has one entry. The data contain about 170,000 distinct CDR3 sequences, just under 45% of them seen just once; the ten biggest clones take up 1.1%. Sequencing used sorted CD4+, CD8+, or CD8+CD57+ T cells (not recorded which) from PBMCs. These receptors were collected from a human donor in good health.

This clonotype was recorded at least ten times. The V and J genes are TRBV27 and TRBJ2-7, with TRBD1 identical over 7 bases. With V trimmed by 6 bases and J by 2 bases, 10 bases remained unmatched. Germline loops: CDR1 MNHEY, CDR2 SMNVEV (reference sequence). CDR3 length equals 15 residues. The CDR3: CASRGPGQSTYEQYF. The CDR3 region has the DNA TGTGCCAGCAGGGGGCCGGGACAGAGCACCTACGAGCAGTACTTC.

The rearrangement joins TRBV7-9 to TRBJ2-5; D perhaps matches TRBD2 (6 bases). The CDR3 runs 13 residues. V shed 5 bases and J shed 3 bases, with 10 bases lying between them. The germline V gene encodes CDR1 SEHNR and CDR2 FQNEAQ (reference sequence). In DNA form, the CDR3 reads TGTGCCAGCAGCACATCGGGAGAAGAGACCCAGTACTTC. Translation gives CASSTSGEETQYF.

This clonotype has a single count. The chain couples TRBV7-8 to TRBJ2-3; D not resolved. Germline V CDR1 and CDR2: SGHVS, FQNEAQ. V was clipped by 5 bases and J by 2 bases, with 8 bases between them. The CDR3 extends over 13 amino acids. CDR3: CASSIGVTDTQYF. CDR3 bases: TGTGCCAGCAGCATAGGAGTCACAGATACGCAGTATTTT.

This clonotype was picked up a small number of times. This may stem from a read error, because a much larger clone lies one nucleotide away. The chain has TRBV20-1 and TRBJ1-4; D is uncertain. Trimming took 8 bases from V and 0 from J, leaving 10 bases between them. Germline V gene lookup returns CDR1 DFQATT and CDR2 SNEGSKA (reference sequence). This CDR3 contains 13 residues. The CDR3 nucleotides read TGCAGTTCTCCTCGAGCAACTAATGAAAAACTGTTTTTT. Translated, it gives CSSPRATNEKLFF.